This T cell receptor (beta chain) originates from a study of control samples from healthy donors and cancer patients (TCRdb year 2020). Library preparation employed the immunoSEQ multiplex PCR assay. Not all clones reach the TCRdb copy of this immuneACCESS table, which keeps in-frame sequences only. Checked studies attribute under half of the gap to unresolved V genes and leave the rest unexplained. The sample table holds approximately 140,000 clones, of which approximately 86% were seen once. The ten largest clones represent 8.7% of the sample. The CDR3 contains 15 residues, cysteine and phenylalanine counted. Only CDR3 DNA remains: 45 bases, in frame from the first base. The germline V gene sets CDR1 to MNHEY and CDR2 to SVGAGI. V trim: 4 bases; J trim: 7 bases; unmatched bases: 5. Worth noting for this clone: It lacks a known antigen. The record has no base qualities; no much larger clone is one base away.

This TCR came from a woman aged 30 to 39 in good health. Source material: blood. The chain is assembled from TRBV6-5 and TRBJ1-6; the central 9 bases match TRBD1. The CDR3: CASSSSGQGNSPLHF. The nucleotides read TGTGCCAGCAGTTCCAGTGGACAGGGGAATTCACCCCTCCACTTT.